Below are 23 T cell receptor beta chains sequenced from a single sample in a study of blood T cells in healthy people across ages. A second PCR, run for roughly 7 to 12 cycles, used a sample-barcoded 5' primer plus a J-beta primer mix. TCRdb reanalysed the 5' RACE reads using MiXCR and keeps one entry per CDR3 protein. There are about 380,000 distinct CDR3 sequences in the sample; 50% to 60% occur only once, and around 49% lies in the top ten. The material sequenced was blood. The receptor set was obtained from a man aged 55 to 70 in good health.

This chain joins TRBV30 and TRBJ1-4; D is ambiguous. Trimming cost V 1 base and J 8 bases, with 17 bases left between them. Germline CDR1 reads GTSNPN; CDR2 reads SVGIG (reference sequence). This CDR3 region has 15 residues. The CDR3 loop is CAWSGQYRPLEKLFF. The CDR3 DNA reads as TGTGCCTGGAGTGGGCAGTATAGGCCCTTGGAAAAACTGTTTTTT.

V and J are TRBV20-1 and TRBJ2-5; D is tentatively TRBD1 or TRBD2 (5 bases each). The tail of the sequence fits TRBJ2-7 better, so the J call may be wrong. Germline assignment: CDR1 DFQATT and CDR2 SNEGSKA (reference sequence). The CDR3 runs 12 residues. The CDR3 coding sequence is TGCAGTGCCGCCGAGGGGTTCAACGAGCAGTACTTC. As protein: CSAAEGFNEQYF.

CDR3 bases: TGTGCCAGCAGCTCCAAGATCCCTAGCTCCTACAATGAGCAGTACTTC. Protein product: CASSSKIPSSYNEQYF. The rearrangement links TRBV7-6 to TRBJ2-1; D is possibly TRBD2 (5 bases). Gene TRBJ2-7 matches the end of the DNA better, so the J call may be wrong. This CDR3 has 16 amino acids. In germline, CDR1 is SGHVS, CDR2 FNYEAQ.

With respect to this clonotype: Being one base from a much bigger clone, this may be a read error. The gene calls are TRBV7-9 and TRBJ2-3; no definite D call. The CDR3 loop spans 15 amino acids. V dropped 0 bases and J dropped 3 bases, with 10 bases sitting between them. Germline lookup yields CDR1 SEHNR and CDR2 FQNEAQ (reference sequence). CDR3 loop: CASSLAVNPTDTQYF. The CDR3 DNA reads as TGTGCCAGCAGCTTAGCGGTCAACCCGACAGATACGCAGTATTTT.

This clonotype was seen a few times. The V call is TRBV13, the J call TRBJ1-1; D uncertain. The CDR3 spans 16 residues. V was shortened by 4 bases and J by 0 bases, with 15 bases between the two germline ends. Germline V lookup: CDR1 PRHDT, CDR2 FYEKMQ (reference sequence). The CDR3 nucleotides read TGTGCCAGCAGCTCCCGACGGGTTAGGGTGAACACTGAAGCTTTCTTT. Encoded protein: CASSSRRVRVNTEAFF.

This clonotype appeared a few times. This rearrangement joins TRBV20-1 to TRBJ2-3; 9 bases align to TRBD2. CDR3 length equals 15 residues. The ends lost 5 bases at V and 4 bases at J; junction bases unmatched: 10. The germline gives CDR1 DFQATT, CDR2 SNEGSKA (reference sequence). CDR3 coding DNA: TGCAGTGCTCAATCCTCGGGACTAGCAGCAGATACGCAGTATTTT. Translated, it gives CSAQSSGLAADTQYF.

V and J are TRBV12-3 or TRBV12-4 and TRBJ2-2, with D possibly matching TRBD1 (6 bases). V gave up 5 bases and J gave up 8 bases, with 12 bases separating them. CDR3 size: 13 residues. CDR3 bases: TGTGCCAGCAGTCAGACAGGAGTGGGGGAGCTGTTTTTT. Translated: CASSQTGVGELFF.

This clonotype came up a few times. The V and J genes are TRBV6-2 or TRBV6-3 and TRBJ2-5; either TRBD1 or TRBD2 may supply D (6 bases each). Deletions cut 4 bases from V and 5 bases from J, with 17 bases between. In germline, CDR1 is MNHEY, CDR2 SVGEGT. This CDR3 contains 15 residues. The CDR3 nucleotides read TGTGCCAGCAGTTTCCCTGCGGGACAAAGGGAGACCCAGTACTTC. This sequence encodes CASSFPAGQRETQYF.

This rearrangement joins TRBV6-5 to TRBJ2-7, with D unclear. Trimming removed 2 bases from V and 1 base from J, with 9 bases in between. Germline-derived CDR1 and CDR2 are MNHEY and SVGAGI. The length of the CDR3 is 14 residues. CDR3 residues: CASSYGALSYEQYF. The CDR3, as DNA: TGTGCCAGCAGTTACGGAGCGCTGTCCTACGAGCAGTACTTC.

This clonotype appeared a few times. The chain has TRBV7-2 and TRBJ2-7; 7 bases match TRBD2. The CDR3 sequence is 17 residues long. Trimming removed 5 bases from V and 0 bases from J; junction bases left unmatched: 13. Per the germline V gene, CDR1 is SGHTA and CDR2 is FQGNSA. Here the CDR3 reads CASSPGPAGLNSYEQYF. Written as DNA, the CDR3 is TGTGCCAGCAGCCCCGGCCCAGCGGGGTTGAACTCCTACGAGCAGTACTTC.

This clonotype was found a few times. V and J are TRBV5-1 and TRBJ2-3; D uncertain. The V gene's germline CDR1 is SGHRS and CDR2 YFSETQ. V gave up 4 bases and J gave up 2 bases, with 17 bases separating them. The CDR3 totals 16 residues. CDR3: CASSPPLVGNTDTQYF. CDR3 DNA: TGCGCCAGCAGCCCCCCGCTAGTAGGGAACACAGATACGCAGTATTTT.

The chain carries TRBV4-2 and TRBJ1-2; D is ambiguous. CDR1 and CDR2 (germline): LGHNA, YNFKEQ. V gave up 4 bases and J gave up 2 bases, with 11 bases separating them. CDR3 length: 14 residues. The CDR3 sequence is CASSPLMANYGYTF. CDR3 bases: TGTGCCAGCAGCCCACTAATGGCAAACTATGGCTACACCTTC.

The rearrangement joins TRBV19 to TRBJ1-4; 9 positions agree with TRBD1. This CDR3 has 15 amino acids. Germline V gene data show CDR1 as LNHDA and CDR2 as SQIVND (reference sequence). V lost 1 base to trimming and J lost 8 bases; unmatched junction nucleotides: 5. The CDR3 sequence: CASSIGGQGHEKLFF. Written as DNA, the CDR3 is TGTGCCAGTAGTATAGGAGGACAGGGGCACGAAAAACTGTTTTTT.

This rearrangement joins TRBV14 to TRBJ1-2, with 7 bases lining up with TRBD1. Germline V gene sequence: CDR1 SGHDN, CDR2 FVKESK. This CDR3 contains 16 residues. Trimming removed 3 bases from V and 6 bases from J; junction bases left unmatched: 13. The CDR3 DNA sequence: TGTGCCAGCAGCCACCACCGGAGACAGGGTATACATGGCTACACCTTC. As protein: CASSHHRRQGIHGYTF.

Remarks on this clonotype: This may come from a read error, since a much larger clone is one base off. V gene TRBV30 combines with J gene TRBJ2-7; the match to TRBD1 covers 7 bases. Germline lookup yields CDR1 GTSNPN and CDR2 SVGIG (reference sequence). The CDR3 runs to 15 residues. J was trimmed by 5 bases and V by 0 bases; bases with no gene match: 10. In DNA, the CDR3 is TGTGCCTGGAGTGTACGCTACCCCCAGGGGGACGAGCAGTACTTC. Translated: CAWSVRYPQGDEQYF.

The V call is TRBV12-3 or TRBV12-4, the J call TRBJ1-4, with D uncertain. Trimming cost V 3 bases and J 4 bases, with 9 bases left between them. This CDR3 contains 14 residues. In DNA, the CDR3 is TGTGCCAGCAGTTTCGGGCGGGATAATGAAAAACTGTTTTTT. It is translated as CASSFGRDNEKLFF.

The CDR3 DNA reads TGCAGCGTTGAAGGTGTGTCGCGGGGCAACAATGAGCAGTTCTTC. Translation gives CSVEGVSRGNNEQFF. The chain carries TRBV29-1 and TRBJ2-1; the D gene is possibly TRBD2 (6 bases). The germline V gene has CDR1 SQVTM and CDR2 ANQGSEA. V dropped 1 base and J dropped 5 bases, with 15 bases sitting between them. The CDR3 runs to 15 residues.

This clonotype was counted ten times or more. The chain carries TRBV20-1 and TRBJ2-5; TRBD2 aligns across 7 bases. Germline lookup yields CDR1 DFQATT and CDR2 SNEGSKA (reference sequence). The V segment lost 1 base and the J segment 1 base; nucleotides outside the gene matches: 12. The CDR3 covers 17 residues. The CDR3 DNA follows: TGCAGTGCTAGAGTTTCGGGGGGTGGGGTTACCCAAGAGACCCAGTACTTC. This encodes CSARVSGGGVTQETQYF.

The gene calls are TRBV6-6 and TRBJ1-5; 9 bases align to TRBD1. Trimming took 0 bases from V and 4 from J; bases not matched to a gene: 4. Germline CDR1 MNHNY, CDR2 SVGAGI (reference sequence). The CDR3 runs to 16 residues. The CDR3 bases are TGTGCCAGCAGTTACTCGTCCGGGACAGGGAATCAGCCCCAGCATTTT. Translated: CASSYSSGTGNQPQHF.

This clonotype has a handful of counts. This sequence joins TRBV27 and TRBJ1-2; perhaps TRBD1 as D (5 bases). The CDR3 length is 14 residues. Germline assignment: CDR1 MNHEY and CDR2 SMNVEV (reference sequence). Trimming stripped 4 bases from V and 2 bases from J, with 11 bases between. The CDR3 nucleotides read TGTGCCAGCAGTTCCCCGACAGCAAACTATGGCTACACCTTC. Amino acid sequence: CASSSPTANYGYTF.

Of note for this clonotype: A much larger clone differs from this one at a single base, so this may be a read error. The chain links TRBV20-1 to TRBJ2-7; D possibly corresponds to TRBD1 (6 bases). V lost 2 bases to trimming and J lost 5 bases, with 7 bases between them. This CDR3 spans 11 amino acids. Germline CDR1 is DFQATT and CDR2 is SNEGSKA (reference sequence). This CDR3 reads CSARKGDEQYF. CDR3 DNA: TGCAGTGCTAGAAAGGGGGACGAGCAGTACTTC.

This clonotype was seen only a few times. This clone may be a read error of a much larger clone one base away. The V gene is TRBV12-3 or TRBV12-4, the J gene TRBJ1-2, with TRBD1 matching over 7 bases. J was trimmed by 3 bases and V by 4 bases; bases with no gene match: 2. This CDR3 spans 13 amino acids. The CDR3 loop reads CASSWQGDYGYTF. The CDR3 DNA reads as TGTGCCAGCAGTTGGCAGGGGGACTATGGCTACACCTTC.

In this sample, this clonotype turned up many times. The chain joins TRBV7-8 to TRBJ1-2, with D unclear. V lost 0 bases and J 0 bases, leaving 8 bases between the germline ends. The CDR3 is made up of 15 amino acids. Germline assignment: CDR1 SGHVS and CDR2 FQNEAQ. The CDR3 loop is CASSLAPVANYGYTF. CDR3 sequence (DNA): TGTGCCAGCAGCTTAGCGCCGGTAGCTAACTATGGCTACACCTTC.